Presented here are 5 T cell receptor beta chains from one specimen sequenced in a study of radiotherapy plus CTLA-4 blockade in lung cancer. Method: immunoSEQ multiplex PCR; TCRdb's copy keeps in-frame clones and lacks some. The sample yields tens of thousands of clones, around four fifths seen once. The sample consisted of peripheral blood, taken from a patient treated with radiotherapy plus ipilimumab. The receptors stem from a human donor with non-small cell lung cancer who had stable disease on radiotherapy plus ipilimumab.

DNA for the CDR3: TGTGCCAGCAGTCCCTTTAATTGGAGCCAAGAGACCCAGTACTTC. Its protein product is CASSPFNWSQETQYF. The chain has TRBV28 and TRBJ2-5; D is unresolved. The CDR3 contains 15 residues. Trimming stripped 5 bases from V and 1 base from J, with 14 bases between. Per germline, CDR1 MDHEN and CDR2 SYDVKM.

The CDR3 region is CAWTRTGFSGTRTDTQYF. The DNA of the CDR3 is TGTGCCTGGACCCGGACAGGGTTTAGCGGGACCCGCACAGATACGCAGTATTTT. This chain uses TRBV30 with TRBJ2-3; D tentatively reads TRBD1 or TRBD2 (8 bases each). This CDR3 is built from 18 residues. Germline lookup yields CDR1 GTSNPN and CDR2 SVGIG (reference sequence). Trimming shortened V by 4 bases and J by 1 base, and 24 bases separated the two germline ends.

V usage is TRBV4-1 and J usage is TRBJ1-6; possibly TRBD1 for D (5 bases). This CDR3 has 16 amino acids. V dropped 1 base and J dropped 5 bases, with 12 bases sitting between them. The V gene's germline CDR1 is MGHRA and CDR2 YSYEKL. CDR3 DNA: TGCGCCAGCAGCCAAGGACTAGGGGCAAATAATTCACCCCTCCACTTT. It is translated as CASSQGLGANNSPLHF.

As DNA, the CDR3 is TGCGCCAGCAGTGAGATTGGACTTGAGAATGAGCAGTTCTTC. Protein sequence: CASSEIGLENEQFF. The V call is TRBV10-2, the J call TRBJ2-1, with D possibly TRBD2 on 5 matching bases. In germline, CDR1 is WSHSY, CDR2 SAAADI. The CDR3 runs 14 residues. V was shortened by 2 bases and J by 7 bases, with 12 bases between the two germline ends.

The chain recombines TRBV4-2 with TRBJ2-3; D is undetermined. Looked up from germline, CDR1 is LGHNA and CDR2 is YNFKEQ. This CDR3 has 15 residues. The ends were cut back, 1 base at V and 2 bases at J, with 10 bases in the middle. This chain's CDR3 is CASSQVNSLTDTQYF. The CDR3 region has the DNA TGTGCCAGCAGCCAAGTAAACTCTCTCACAGATACGCAGTATTTT.